These 17 T cell receptor beta chains were sequenced from one sample in a study of control samples from healthy donors and cancer patients. The data were produced by immunoSEQ multiplex PCR, yet TCRdb's version contains in-frame clones alone and is incomplete. The sample lists around 78,000 clones; 85% to 95% were seen once. Input material: blood. These receptors all come from a young woman in good health.

The rearrangement links TRBV4-2 to TRBJ2-3, with TRBD2 identical over 13 bases. The CDR3 has 17 amino acids. Per the germline V gene, CDR1 is LGHNA and CDR2 is YNFKEQ. V was clipped by 7 bases and J by 2 bases; unmatched bases: 9. This chain's CDR3 is CASKKGTSGVNTDTQYF. The CDR3 DNA is TGTGCCAGCAAAAAGGGGACTAGCGGGGTTAACACAGATACGCAGTATTTT.

This chain joins TRBV4-3 and TRBJ1-4, with a possible D match to TRBD1 (6 bases). From germline, CDR1 is LGHNA and CDR2 YSLEER. Trimming stripped 0 bases from V and 7 bases from J, with 12 bases between. This CDR3 is built from 15 residues. The chain's CDR3 is CASSQERQAVEKLFF. The DNA of the CDR3 is TGCGCCAGCAGCCAAGAGCGACAGGCCGTTGAAAAACTGTTTTTT.

The chain has TRBV13 and TRBJ2-7; the match to TRBD2 covers 7 bases. Germline-derived CDR1 and CDR2 are PRHDT and FYEKMQ (reference sequence). The CDR3 is made up of 15 amino acids. V gave up 3 bases and J gave up 4 bases; unmatched junction bases: 9. CDR3 in DNA: TGTGCCAGCAGCTTGGGAGGGCTAGCGTGGTACGAGCAGTACTTC. This translates into CASSLGGLAWYEQYF.

The chain recombines TRBV4-1 with TRBJ1-2; no clear D. This CDR3 comprises 15 residues. Germline V lookup: CDR1 MGHRA, CDR2 YSYEKL. Trimming shortened V by 0 bases and J by 2 bases, and 10 bases separated the two germline ends. The DNA for the CDR3 is TGCGCCAGCAGCCAAGATCAGGCACCGAACTATGGCTACACCTTC. It is translated as CASSQDQAPNYGYTF.

This clone was seen a single time. The chain carries TRBV5-1 and TRBJ1-1; TRBD1 matches at 7 bases. The germline CDR1 and CDR2 sequences are SGHRS and YFSETQ. The CDR3 length is 14 residues. V shed 3 bases and J 0 bases; nucleotides not matched to a gene: 2. The CDR3 spells CASSYGQVNTEAFF. CDR3 DNA sequence: TGCGCCAGCAGCTATGGACAGGTGAACACTGAAGCTTTCTTT.

V and J are TRBV3-1 (or the pseudogene TRBV3-2) and TRBJ1-1; 7 bases line up with TRBD1. Germline lookup yields CDR1 LGHDT and CDR2 YNNKEL (reference sequence). This CDR3 has 12 amino acids. V trimming: 3 bases; J trimming: 7 bases; junction bases outside the gene matches: 2. CDR3 region: CASSQTGLEAFF. CDR3 DNA: TGTGCCAGCAGCCAGACAGGGCTTGAAGCTTTCTTT.

The V gene is TRBV9, the J gene TRBJ1-6; weak D call: TRBD1 (5 bases). CDR1 and CDR2 from the germline V gene are SGDLS and YYNGEE. CDR3 length equals 16 residues. The V gene lost 1 base and the J gene lost 7 bases, with 15 bases spanning the gap. For the CDR3, the DNA is TGTGCCAGCAGCGTATCCGAGGGGCCTCCGAATTCACCCCTCCACTTT. This sequence encodes CASSVSEGPPNSPLHF. The full variable domain, in which reference TRBV9 and TRBJ1-6 provide the parts outside the CDR3, is DSGVTQTPKHLITATGQRVTLRCSPRSGDLSVYWYQQSLDQGLQFLIQYYNGEERAKGNILERFSAQQFPDLHSELNLSSLELGDSALYFCASSVSEGPPNSPLHFGNGTRLTVT.

The rearrangement uses TRBV6-5 and TRBJ1-6; the match to TRBD1 covers 7 bases. The CDR3 has 14 residues. The V segment lost 5 bases and the J segment 7 bases; nucleotides outside the gene matches: 5. The germline V gene encodes CDR1 MNHEY and CDR2 SVGAGI. The CDR3: CASSPGQRNSPLHF. In DNA form, the CDR3 reads TGTGCCAGCAGTCCGGGACAGCGGAATTCACCCCTCCACTTT.

The V call is TRBV6-6, the J call TRBJ1-6; D is perhaps TRBD1 (5 bases). Trimming removed 2 bases at V and 5 bases at J, with 13 bases between. This CDR3 has 16 amino acids. Germline V gene data show CDR1 as MNHNY and CDR2 as SVGAGI (reference sequence). The CDR3 reads CASSYTRQSNNSPLHF. The CDR3 DNA reads TGTGCCAGCAGTTACACGAGACAGTCGAATAATTCACCCCTCCACTTT.

This chain links TRBV7-9 with TRBJ2-7; TRBD1 aligns across 8 bases. V shed 5 bases, J shed 5 bases, and the junction held 8 bases outside the gene matches. Germline V gene sequence: CDR1 SEHNR, CDR2 FQNEAQ (reference sequence). The CDR3 is 14 residues long. For the CDR3, the DNA is TGTGCCAGCAGCCCTAGGACAGGGATCCACGAGCAGTACTTC. Residues: CASSPRTGIHEQYF.

This chain uses TRBV7-3 with TRBJ2-3; D is perhaps TRBD2 (5 bases). Trimming shortened V by 5 bases and J by 1 base, and 13 bases separated the two germline ends. Germline CDR1 reads SGHTA; CDR2 reads FQGTGA. The CDR3 covers 15 residues. CDR3 DNA sequence: TGTGCCAGCAGCCCCATTGACGGGGGCACAGATACGCAGTATTTT. Translation gives CASSPIDGGTDTQYF.

CDR3 nucleotide sequence: TGCGCCAGCAGTGAGTCAAGGGGACTAGCGGGGTGCACAGATACGCAGTATTTT. Translated: CASSESRGLAGCTDTQYF. The V and J genes are TRBV10-1 and TRBJ2-3; 13 positions match TRBD2. The CDR3 runs 18 residues. Germline V gene sequence: CDR1 WNHNN, CDR2 SYGVQD (reference sequence). V dropped 0 bases and J dropped 1; count of bases not matched to a gene: 4.

This clone was detected a few times. V gene TRBV5-4 combines with J gene TRBJ1-1; D perhaps matches TRBD1 (6 bases). V was pared by 7 bases and J by 1 base, with 17 bases between. CDR1 is SGHNT, CDR2 YYREEE, per germline (reference sequence). This CDR3 region has 15 residues. The CDR3 here is CASSASTGKNTEAFF. CDR3 in DNA: TGTGCCAGCTCAGCCTCTACAGGGAAGAACACTGAAGCTTTCTTT.

The chain recombines TRBV27 with TRBJ1-6; 8 positions match TRBD1. Germline CDR1 is MNHEY and CDR2 is SMNVEV (reference sequence). The V and J ends lost 7 bases and 6 bases, in that order; junction bases with no gene match: 17. The CDR3 sequence is 18 residues long. In DNA, the CDR3 is TGTGCCAGCACTGCGCAGGGGGCTGCGTTGTTTCTTAATTCACCCCTCCACTTT. It specifies CASTAQGAALFLNSPLHF.

This clone was recorded only once. The chain recombines TRBV5-4 with TRBJ2-3; D unclear. V shed 4 bases and J shed 2 bases, with 8 bases lying between them. Germline V gene sequence: CDR1 SGHNT, CDR2 YYREEE (reference sequence). The CDR3 is made up of 13 amino acids. CDR3 DNA: TGTGCCAGCAGCAAAACTATCACAGATACGCAGTATTTT. This codes for CASSKTITDTQYF.

The chain has TRBV7-3 and TRBJ2-1; a possible D gene is TRBD1 (5 bases). The CDR3 extends over 16 amino acids. The V end lost 4 bases, the J end lost 6 bases, and 19 bases lay between the germline ends. Germline V gene sequence: CDR1 SGHTA, CDR2 FQGTGA. The CDR3 DNA follows: TGTGCCAGCAGCTCGCAAGGGGCGGAATACCCCAATGAGCAGTTCTTC. Translated: CASSSQGAEYPNEQFF.

V and J are TRBV29-1 and TRBJ2-7; D is possibly TRBD2 (5 bases). The CDR3 length is 13 residues. Germline loops: CDR1 SQVTM, CDR2 ANQGSEA. V lost 3 bases and J lost 3, with 12 bases in between. The CDR3 DNA reads TGCAGCGTTGAGCCGGGAATGGGCTACGAGCAGTACTTC. Translated: CSVEPGMGYEQYF.